The subject of this entry is one T cell receptor beta chain. The record originates from a study of response to subunit inactivated influenza vaccine. TCRdb processed the RT-PCR reads anew with MiXCR; each CDR3 protein has one entry. The sample has approximately 730,000 distinct CDR3 sequences, roughly 13% seen once. CDR1 KGHSH and CDR2 LQKENI come from the germline V gene. The CDR3 is made up of 18 amino acids. V lost 3 bases and J 0 bases, leaving 15 bases between the germline ends. The V gene is TRBV18, the J gene TRBJ2-6, with D perhaps TRBD1 or TRBD2 (5 bases each). The source material was PBMCs from blood, sampled about 14 days before vaccination. The clonotype comes from a man aged 50-60 years who received an inactivated influenza vaccine. The CDR3 sequence is CASSPRGGARSGANVLTF. The CDR3 bases are TGTGCCAGCTCACCGAGGGGTGGTGCGCGCTCTGGGGCCAACGTCCTGACTTTC.